This T cell receptor (beta chain) was sequenced in a study of OX40 agonist ivuxolimab in advanced cancers. Libraries were prepared by immunoSEQ multiplex PCR; TCRdb keeps only in-frame clonotypes and omits some of them. The sample lists about 100,000 clones; 85% to 95% were seen once. Autoimmune disease history or systemic immunosuppression disqualified patients. Collection of blood occurred at baseline, at cycle 4 day 1, and at cycle 7 day 1. To note about this clone: Antigen specificity is unknown.

Study results and caveats: Not determined was the antigen specificity of the expanded peripheral T cells. Fewer expanded clones were found on average in CD4+ than in CD8+ T cells.

CDR3 length: 11 residues. Deletions cut 2 bases from V and 4 bases from J, with 3 bases between. Looked up from germline, CDR1 is SEHNR and CDR2 is FQNEAQ (reference sequence). This receptor was obtained from an adult with an advanced solid tumor such as melanoma, head and neck, liver or kidney cancer. The chain carries TRBV7-9 and TRBJ2-7; D is undetermined. The specimen was CD4+ or CD8+ T cells sorted from blood, collected in a trial of the OX40 agonist ivuxolimab. In nucleotides, the CDR3 is TGTGCCAGCAGCTTATTATACGAGCAGTACTTC. Encoded protein: CASSLLYEQYF. Filled out from reference TRBV7-9 and TRBJ2-7, the complete variable domain reads DTGVSQNPRHKITKRGQNVTFRCDPISEHNRLYWYRQTLGQGPEFLTYFQNEAQLEKSRLLSDRFSAERPKGSFSTLEIQRTEQGDSAMYLCASSLLYEQYFGPGTRLTVT.